This entry is about one T cell receptor beta chain. The target antigen is unknown. Repertoires were generated with immunoSEQ multiplex PCR, while TCRdb's copy carries only in-frame clones and drops some. Of 25,000 to 35,000 clones in the sample, roughly 80% are singletons; the top ten hold approximately 8.4%. Noted time point: week 23, last vaccination. It was 300 ug of mutant IDH1 20-mer peptide that made up each vaccine dose, given with topical imiquimod. The sample belongs to a study of a mutant IDH1 vaccine in newly diagnosed glioma. As for the study in general: An approximately 62% male, approximately 38% female split and a mean age of approximately 40 years characterized treated patients.

Germline V gene lookup returns CDR1 SGHVS and CDR2 FNYEAQ. The CDR3 totals 15 residues. The germline V and J ends were trimmed by 5 bases and 7 bases, with 21 bases remaining between them. Here the sequenced sample was PBMCs, taken from a glioma patient whose treatment included an IDH1 peptide vaccine. The clonotype was recovered from a woman aged 18-29 years with glioma. The rearrangement joins TRBV7-6 to TRBJ2-7, with D possibly TRBD2 on 5 matching bases. The CDR3 loop is CASSAVSGPLVEQYF. The CDR3 DNA reads as TGTGCCAGCAGCGCAGTCAGCGGCCCCCTTGTAGAGCAGTACTTC.